The 17 T cell receptor beta chains reported below all come from one sample, sequenced in a study of type 1 and type 2 diabetes patients. PCR was run on genomic DNA. Multiplex PCR with 30 forward and 13 reverse primers amplified the TCR beta CDR3. TCRdb reprocessed the multiplex PCR reads via MiXCR and lists one record per CDR3 protein. This table has around 300,000 distinct CDR3 sequences, approximately 50% appearing once. Sequencing input: peripheral blood mononuclear cells (PBMCs). The receptors come from a man between 18 and 29 years old with type 2 diabetes.

V is TRBV19 and J is TRBJ2-7, with D uncertain. Per germline, CDR1 LNHDA and CDR2 SQIVND (reference sequence). The length of the CDR3 is 14 residues. Trimming removed 5 bases from V and 0 bases from J, with 11 bases in between. Here the CDR3 reads CASSLGIYSYEQYF. CDR3 in DNA: TGTGCCAGTAGTCTGGGAATCTACTCCTACGAGCAGTACTTC.

This clonotype was detected many times. The CDR3: CATSRTGMEQYF. The CDR3 DNA follows: TGTGCCACCAGCCGTACAGGAATGGAGCAGTATTTT. This chain joins TRBV15 and TRBJ2-3, with a possible D match to TRBD1 (5 bases). Germline-derived CDR1 and CDR2 are LNHNV and YYDKDF (reference sequence). The CDR3 runs to 12 residues. Trimming pared 5 bases from V and 11 bases from J, leaving 14 bases between.

This chain joins TRBV19 and TRBJ1-2; D may be TRBD1 (6 bases). In germline, CDR1 is LNHDA, CDR2 SQIVND (reference sequence). The CDR3 runs to 14 residues. Trimming removed 11 bases from V and 3 bases from J, with 19 bases in between. The DNA of the CDR3 is TGTGCCGGTACCCCTGGGGGGGGCGACTATGGCTACACCTTC. This sequence encodes CAGTPGGGDYGYTF.

The chain couples TRBV19 to TRBJ2-3; 11 bases fit TRBD2. The J segment lost 4 bases and the V segment lost 5 bases, leaving 5 bases of the junction unmatched. CDR1 is LNHDA and CDR2 is SQIVND in the germline V gene (reference sequence). The CDR3 is made up of 15 amino acids. CDR3 in DNA: TGTGCCAGTAGTTTAGTAGCGGGAGGGGCAGATACGCAGTATTTT. This encodes CASSLVAGGADTQYF.

The chain couples TRBV15 to TRBJ1-1; 7 bases match TRBD1. CDR1 and CDR2 (germline): LNHNV, YYDKDF (reference sequence). This CDR3 is 13 amino acids long. Losses at the gene ends were 5 bases for V and 6 bases for J; bases not matched to a gene: 6. The CDR3 DNA reads TGTGCCACCAGCCCAGGGGGGACCCCTGAAGCTTTCTTT. This codes for CATSPGGTPEAFF.

The chain uses TRBV12-5 and TRBJ2-2, with TRBD1 matching 8 bases. J gave up 1 base and V 1 base, and 5 bases lay outside the gene matches. There are 17 residues in the CDR3. Germline values: CDR1 LGHNT, CDR2 FRNRAP. The CDR3 DNA reads TGTGCTAGTGGTTTGGCGGCCGGGACAGGGAACACCGGGGAGCTGTTTTTT. It translates to CASGLAAGTGNTGELFF.

Worth noting for this clonotype: A read error is possible here, since a much larger clone lies one base away. V is TRBV2 and J is TRBJ1-1, with a weak D call TRBD1 (5 bases). The CDR3 runs 16 residues. Germline V gene sequence: CDR1 SNHLY, CDR2 FYNNEI. The CDR3 here is CACSSDSTYGNTEAFF. The CDR3, as DNA: TGTGCCTGCAGTTCCGACAGCACCTATGGGAACACTGAAGCTTTCTTT.

The rearrangement uses TRBV30 and TRBJ2-5; 11 positions match TRBD2. The end of the DNA is better explained by TRBJ2-1, so the J call may be wrong. Germline CDR1 GTSNPN, CDR2 SVGIG (reference sequence). There are 15 residues in the CDR3. The CDR3 bases are TGTGCCTGGAGTGGACTAGCGGGACTCTCATTTGAGCAGTTCTTC. This encodes CAWSGLAGLSFEQFF.

The CDR3 nucleotides read TGTGCCAGCAGAAACGGGATGGAAGCTTTCTTT. The encoded protein is CASRNGMEAFF. The chain is built from TRBV6-5 and TRBJ1-1; the D is unclear. Trimming left V 6 bases short and J 8 bases short, with 10 bases between. The length of the CDR3 is 11 residues. CDR1 and CDR2 from the germline V gene are MNHEY and SVGAGI.

This clonotype was observed a handful of times. Just one base apart from a much larger clone, this may be a read error. The V and J genes are TRBV25-1 and TRBJ1-2; the D gene is possibly TRBD1 (6 bases). Germline V gene lookup returns CDR1 MGHDK and CDR2 SYGVNS. This CDR3 contains 14 residues. CDR3 region: CASSEGSGVFGYAF. CDR3 DNA sequence: TGTGCCAGCAGTGAAGGGTCAGGGGTTTTTGGCTACGCCTTC.

The CDR3 loop reads CASSGSAGGDTEAFF. The CDR3 DNA follows: TGTGCCAGCAGTGGATCCGCAGGGGGCGACACTGAAGCTTTCTTT. The genes are TRBV6-6 and TRBJ1-1; 8 bases line up with TRBD1. The CDR3 is 15 residues long. CDR1 and CDR2 from the germline V gene are MNHNY and SVGAGI (reference sequence). With 5 bases clipped from V and 3 bases from J, the junction kept 8 bases outside the gene matches.

V and J are TRBV7-2 and TRBJ1-1; D is unresolved. The V gene's germline CDR1 is SGHTA and CDR2 FQGNSA. The V end was cut by 3 bases, the J end by 1 base, with 6 bases between. CDR3 length equals 13 residues. The CDR3 nucleotides are TGTGCCAGCAGCTTCCCAGCGAACACTGAAGCTTTCTTT. It specifies CASSFPANTEAFF.

This clonotype was observed a handful of times. This chain links TRBV7-9 with TRBJ2-3; perhaps D is TRBD1 or TRBD2 (5 bases each). The CDR3 length is 17 residues. In germline, CDR1 is SEHNR, CDR2 FQNEAQ (reference sequence). Between the trimmed V and J ends, which lost 0 bases and 1 base, there was a span of 14 bases. CDR3 sequence reads: CASSLAPGRVGTDTQYF. The CDR3 DNA sequence: TGTGCCAGCAGCTTAGCGCCGGGACGGGTAGGCACAGATACGCAGTATTTT.

The chain recombines TRBV6-1 with TRBJ2-5; 7 positions agree with TRBD1. CDR3 length equals 15 residues. CDR1 is MNHNS and CDR2 is SASEGT in the germline V gene. Trimming removed 2 bases from V and 5 bases from J; junction bases left unmatched: 8. CDR3 sequence (DNA): TGTGCCAGCAGTGAAACCGCAGGGGGTGGGGAGACCCAGTACTTC. Its protein product is CASSETAGGGETQYF.

As for this clonotype: A much larger clone lies one base from this, so it may be a read error. V and J are TRBV10-3 and TRBJ2-7, with D possibly TRBD2 on 5 matching bases. The CDR3 loop spans 13 amino acids. Germline assignment: CDR1 ENHRY and CDR2 SYGVKD. V gave up 3 bases and J gave up 3 bases, with 9 bases separating them. CDR3 protein: CAISEADLYEQYF. CDR3 DNA: TGTGCCATCAGTGAAGCGGACCTCTACGAGCAGTACTTC.

The chain employs TRBV12-3 or TRBV12-4 and TRBJ1-2; D possibly corresponds to TRBD1 (5 bases). This CDR3 spans 12 amino acids. Trimming cost V 5 bases and J 6 bases, with 10 bases left between them. CDR3 region: CASSPRGNGYTF. The CDR3 DNA is TGTGCCAGCAGTCCGCGGGGGAATGGCTACACCTTC.

The chain recombines TRBV25-1 with TRBJ1-6; D is ambiguous. Trimming cost V 3 bases and J 10 bases, with 13 bases left between them. The CDR3 is made up of 14 amino acids. Germline CDR1 MGHDK, CDR2 SYGVNS. DNA for the CDR3: TGTGCCAGCAGTGACCTGGTGGGTGGATCACCCCTCCACTTT. This translates into CASSDLVGGSPLHF.